This T cell receptor beta chain was found in a study of T-cell reconstitution after alpha-beta-depleted transplantation in children. The V gene's germline CDR1 is MNHEY and CDR2 SVGEGT. The CDR3 has 16 amino acids. V lost 0 bases to trimming and J lost 5 bases, with 16 bases between them. Molecular barcoding with unique molecular identifiers was used for the TCRbeta library. MiXCR was run by TCRdb on the PCR reads, yielding one entry per CDR3 protein. The data show roughly 350,000 distinct CDR3 sequences, with approximately 10% seen just once and 2% to 3% held by the top ten. The specimen was PBMCs from the stem cell graft donor, collected from the stem cell graft. The chain uses TRBV6-2 or TRBV6-3 and TRBJ2-5; D unresolved. This clonotype was obtained from a human donor who donated a stem cell graft to a child with acute lymphoblastic leukemia. CDR3 nucleotide sequence: TGTGCCAGCAGTTACTCGATTGGAGCAACCCAGGAGACCCAGTACTTC. Encoded protein: CASSYSIGATQETQYF.